This TCR beta chain comes out of a study of T cell responses to AZD1222 COVID-19 vaccine. The germline gives CDR1 MNHEY, CDR2 SVGAGI. V was pared by 10 bases and J by 0 bases, with 7 bases between. The CDR3 spans 12 residues. The repertoire was sequenced with immunoSEQ multiplex PCR; TCRdb's copy has only in-frame clones and lacks some. The sample carries about 160,000 clones, roughly 90% recorded once. The sequence derives from an adult who received the AZD1222 COVID-19 vaccine. Sequencing used peripheral blood, obtained 28 days after the second AZD1222 dose. The chain combines TRBV6-5 with TRBJ1-5, with D uncertain. The CDR3 region is CATRNSNQPQHF. CDR3 sequence (DNA): TGTGCCACCAGAAATAGCAATCAGCCCCAGCATTTT.